The next 19 T cell receptor beta chains were all read from a single sample in a study of T cell responses to AZD1222 COVID-19 vaccine. Using immunoSEQ multiplex PCR, the repertoire was profiled, and TCRdb retains in-frame clones only, with some absent. The sample lists some 120,000 clones; 89% were seen once. The sequences come from peripheral blood, collected on day 0 of AZD1222 vaccination. The receptors stem from an adult in good health.

The J gene is TRBJ1-2, the V gene TRBV23-1; D gene ambiguous. TRBV23-1 is identified as an open reading frame with a role that is uncertain. Trimming left V 0 bases short and J 1 base short, with 9 bases between. This CDR3 is built from 15 residues. The chain's CDR3 is CASSQSSRLNYGYTF. The DNA for the CDR3 is TGCGCCAGCAGTCAATCAAGCAGACTTAACTATGGCTACACCTTC.

The rearrangement links TRBV6-2 or TRBV6-3 to TRBJ1-5; D uncertain. CDR1 and CDR2 (germline): MNHEY, SVGEGT. V was clipped by 2 bases and J by 5 bases, with 13 bases between them. This CDR3 region has 15 residues. The CDR3 nucleotides read TGTGCCAGCAGTTACGTAGGTGAGGGATATCAGCCCCAGCATTTT. Its translation is CASSYVGEGYQPQHF.

This clone was seen just once. CDR3 bases: TGTGCCAGCAGCCGAGGACTGGGGGGTACTCCGGTCAAAAAGACCCAGTACTTC. This codes for CASSRGLGGTPVKKTQYF. The chain links TRBV14 to TRBJ2-5; TRBD2 might be the D (6 bases). Trimming took 4 bases from V and 6 from J, leaving 27 bases between them. The CDR3 is 18 amino acids. Germline V gene data show CDR1 as SGHDN and CDR2 as FVKESK.

This clone was detected only a few times. The V call is TRBV30, the J call TRBJ2-7, with TRBD1 as a possible D gene (5 bases). Germline loops: CDR1 GTSNPN, CDR2 SVGIG (reference sequence). Trimming left V 3 bases short and J 6 bases short, with 12 bases between. The CDR3 contains 12 residues. CDR3 loop: CAWSLLGVEQYF. Written as DNA, the CDR3 is TGTGCCTGGAGCCTCTTAGGGGTCGAGCAGTACTTC.

The CDR3, as DNA: TGCGCCAGCAGCCTAAGAGACCCCAGGGAAGGCTCACGCAATGAGCAGTTCTTC. It yields the protein CASSLRDPREGSRNEQFF. The rearrangement uses TRBV4-1 and TRBJ2-1, with D maybe TRBD1 (5 bases). From germline, CDR1 is MGHRA and CDR2 YSYEKL. Trimming took off 4 bases at V and 6 bases at J, with 25 bases between the two ends. CDR3 length equals 18 residues.

The rearrangement joins TRBV5-8 to TRBJ1-6; D call uncertain. The CDR3 contains 17 residues. Germline values: CDR1 SGHTS, CDR2 YDEGEE. V was shortened by 2 bases and J by 0 bases, with 12 bases between the two germline ends. CDR3 sequence reads: CASSFEGQSSYNSPLHF. In DNA form, the CDR3 reads TGTGCCAGCAGCTTCGAGGGCCAGAGCTCCTATAATTCACCCCTCCACTTT.

The CDR3 DNA follows: TGCGCCAGCAGCTTGGGACTAGCGGGGGATGAGCAGTTCTTC. It yields the protein CASSLGLAGDEQFF. This chain uses TRBV5-1 with TRBJ2-1; 12 positions match TRBD2. Germline V gives CDR1 SGHRS, CDR2 YFSETQ. Trimming at V came to 0 bases and at J to 8 bases, leaving 0 bases not matched to a gene. The CDR3 is made up of 14 amino acids.

This chain links TRBV5-1 with TRBJ2-2, with D perhaps TRBD1 or TRBD2 (5 bases each). With 3 bases removed from V and 4 bases from J, the gap between germline ends came to 16 bases. CDR3 length: 16 amino acids. The germline CDR1 and CDR2 sequences are SGHRS and YFSETQ. CDR3 DNA: TGCGCCAGCAGCTCGGGACCTCCCCCCGCCACCGGGGAGCTGTTTTTT. This encodes CASSSGPPPATGELFF.

The J gene is TRBJ1-1, the V gene TRBV30; 7 bases map to TRBD1. CDR1 GTSNPN and CDR2 SVGIG come from the germline V gene (reference sequence). This CDR3 region has 14 residues. V lost 2 bases, J lost 3 bases, and 6 bases stayed unmatched. CDR3 amino acids: CAWSPKQGYTEAFF. CDR3 sequence (DNA): TGTGCCTGGAGTCCGAAACAGGGGTACACTGAAGCTTTCTTT.

This clone has a single count. This chain links TRBV5-4 with TRBJ1-6; D is perhaps TRBD1 (6 bases). CDR3 length: 14 amino acids. Germline loops: CDR1 SGHNT, CDR2 YYREEE (reference sequence). Trimming pared 6 bases from V and 7 bases from J, leaving 14 bases between. As DNA, the CDR3 is TGTGCCAGCACCAAGGACAGCTTCAATTCACCCCTCCACTTT. Amino acid sequence: CASTKDSFNSPLHF.

This chain links TRBV5-1 with TRBJ1-2; maybe TRBD1 (5 bases). The germline V gene has CDR1 SGHRS and CDR2 YFSETQ. The CDR3 extends over 12 amino acids. Trimming pared 5 bases from V and 5 bases from J, leaving 10 bases between. Here the CDR3 DNA reads TGCGCCAGCAGGGCCGAGGGGTATGGCTACACCTTC. Protein: CASRAEGYGYTF.

The chain recombines TRBV2 with TRBJ1-5, with 10 nucleotides matching TRBD1. The CDR3 runs to 16 residues. After removal of 6 bases from V and 4 bases from J, the junction contained 9 bases not matched to a gene. The germline CDR1 and CDR2 sequences are SNHLY and FYNNEI. CDR3 coding DNA: TGTGCCAGCAGAAAGTCGGGACAGGGGTGGAATCAGCCCCAGCATTTT. Amino acid sequence: CASRKSGQGWNQPQHF. The full variable domain, in which reference TRBV2 and TRBJ1-5 provide the parts outside the CDR3, is EPEVTQTPSHQVTQMGQEVILRCVPISNHLYFYWYRQILGQKVEFLVSFYNNEISEKSEIFDDQFSVERPDGSNFTLKIRSTKLEDSAMYFCASRKSGQGWNQPQHFGDGTRLSIL.

This chain links TRBV18 with TRBJ2-3; 9 positions match TRBD1. V lost 3 bases, J lost 4 bases, and 8 bases stayed unmatched. The CDR3 runs 16 residues. Germline V gene data show CDR1 as KGHSH and CDR2 as LQKENI. The CDR3 sequence is CASSPQVGTGSDTQYF. CDR3 DNA: TGTGCCAGCTCACCGCAAGTAGGGACAGGGTCAGATACGCAGTATTTT.

The rearrangement links TRBV5-1 to TRBJ2-7; no clear D. CDR1 and CDR2 (germline): SGHRS, YFSETQ. Trimming removed 1 base at V and 0 bases at J, with 23 bases between. The CDR3 spans 19 residues. Written as DNA, the CDR3 is TGCGCCAGCAGCTTGTTTGGGCCCAGGACCCCTGGAAGCTCCTACGAGCAGTACTTC. Amino acids: CASSLFGPRTPGSSYEQYF.

This clone was detected once. The V call is TRBV7-3, the J call TRBJ2-1; 9 bases are shared with TRBD1. CDR3 size: 15 residues. The ends lost 4 bases at V and 0 bases at J; junction bases unmatched: 1. CDR1 and CDR2 (germline): SGHTA, FQGTGA. CDR3 residues: CASSSDRGSYNEQFF. For the CDR3, the DNA is TGTGCCAGCAGCTCGGACAGGGGCTCCTACAATGAGCAGTTCTTC.

The chain employs TRBV2 and TRBJ2-2; 10 bases line up with TRBD2. J was trimmed by 6 bases and V by 5 bases; bases with no gene match: 18. The CDR3 consists of 19 residues. CDR1 is SNHLY, CDR2 FYNNEI, per germline. CDR3 in amino acids: CASSPGLAGGRGFAGELFF. Here the CDR3 DNA reads TGTGCCAGCAGTCCCGGATTAGCGGGGGGCCGGGGATTCGCCGGGGAGCTGTTTTTT.

The CDR3 loop is CASSRRGRRASGAIGNTQYF. The CDR3 DNA sequence: TGTGCCAGCAGCCGTCGTGGCAGGAGAGCTAGCGGGGCCATCGGAAATACGCAGTATTTT. V usage is TRBV21-1 and J usage is TRBJ2-3; no check of the table's D call, TRBD2, against the DNA was made. TRBV21-1 is flagged as a pseudogene. The CDR3 has 20 residues.

The chain recombines TRBV10-3 with TRBJ1-3; D is possibly TRBD1 (6 bases). This CDR3 contains 13 residues. Trimming pared 11 bases from V and 2 bases from J, leaving 13 bases between. Germline V gene sequence: CDR1 ENHRY, CDR2 SYGVKD. CDR3 residues: CASGGRTGNTIYF. The CDR3 bases are TGTGCCTCGGGGGGGCGCACTGGAAACACCATATATTTT.

CDR3 DNA sequence: TGTGCCAGCAGCTTAGGACGGCCCGGCTATGGCTACACCTTC. This gives the protein CASSLGRPGYGYTF. The chain has TRBV5-5 and TRBJ1-2; D is uncertain. Per germline, CDR1 SGHKS and CDR2 YYEKEE (reference sequence). This CDR3 has 14 amino acids. The V end lost 2 bases, the J end lost 4 bases, and 12 bases lay between the germline ends.